The 9 T cell receptor beta chains below all came from one sample that was sequenced in a study of T cell responses to AZD1222 COVID-19 vaccine. Sequencing used immunoSEQ multiplex PCR; TCRdb keeps in-frame clones, though not all of them. The sample holds around 80,000 clones, over 90% seen once. The material was peripheral blood, obtained on day 0 of AZD1222 vaccination. The receptor source for this set is an adult in good health.

The CDR3 sequence is CASSPGGRDTEAFF. CDR3 nucleotide sequence: TGTGCCAGCAGCCCGGGGGGCCGGGACACTGAAGCTTTCTTT. The chain recombines TRBV11-1 with TRBJ1-1; a possible D gene is TRBD1 (6 bases). The CDR3 covers 14 residues. The germline V gene encodes CDR1 SGHAT and CDR2 FQDESV (reference sequence). The V and J ends lost 5 bases and 3 bases respectively, with 13 bases between them.

This chain connects TRBV5-1 to TRBJ1-1; D not certain. V was trimmed by 4 bases and J by 6 bases, leaving 19 bases between them. The CDR3 runs to 15 residues. Germline CDR1 and CDR2: SGHRS and YFSETQ. CDR3 protein: CASSNYVSQGAEAFF. As DNA, the CDR3 is TGCGCCAGCAGCAACTACGTGTCCCAAGGCGCTGAAGCTTTCTTT. The full variable domain, in which reference TRBV5-1 and TRBJ1-1 provide the parts outside the CDR3, is KAGVTQTPRYLIKTRGQQVTLSCSPISGHRSVSWYQQTPGQGLQFLFEYFSETQRNKGNFPGRFSGRQFSNSRSEMNVSTLELGDSALYLCASSNYVSQGAEAFFGQGTRLTVV.

The rearrangement uses TRBV5-4 and TRBJ1-2, with TRBD1 as a possible D gene (6 bases). CDR1 SGHNT and CDR2 YYREEE come from the germline V gene (reference sequence). The V gene lost 4 bases and the J gene lost 2 bases, with 9 bases spanning the gap. The CDR3 is made up of 13 amino acids. The CDR3 DNA sequence: TGTGCCAGCAGCCAGGACAGCAACTATGGCTACACCTTC. Translation gives CASSQDSNYGYTF.

In this sample, this clone turned up once. The V call is TRBV11-3, the J call TRBJ2-1; TRBD2 matches 8 bases. This CDR3 has 16 residues. V was pared by 0 bases and J by 0 bases, with 1 base of the junction left unmatched. In germline, CDR1 is SGHNT, CDR2 YENEEA. CDR3 coding DNA: TGTGCCAGCAGCTTAGAGGCGGGGGGCTCCTACAATGAGCAGTTCTTC. Residues: CASSLEAGGSYNEQFF.

The chain carries TRBV30 and TRBJ2-7; weak D call: TRBD1 (6 bases). The CDR3 has 14 residues. V lost 2 bases, J lost 1 base, and 12 bases lay in between. CDR1 and CDR2 from the germline V gene are GTSNPN and SVGIG (reference sequence). The CDR3 region is CAWSNRVGSYEQYF. The CDR3 DNA sequence: TGTGCCTGGAGTAACAGGGTTGGTTCCTACGAGCAGTACTTC. The full variable domain, in which reference TRBV30 and TRBJ2-7 provide the parts outside the CDR3, is SQTIHQWPATLVQPVGSPLSLECTVEGTSNPNLYWYRQAAGRGLQLLFYSVGIGQISSEVPQNLSASRPQDRQFILSSKKLLLSDSGFYLCAWSNRVGSYEQYFGPGTRLTVT.

The chain joins TRBV7-2 to TRBJ1-1; D unresolved. Germline V gives CDR1 SGHTA, CDR2 FQGNSA. The CDR3 totals 13 residues. Between the trimmed V and J ends, which lost 8 bases and 3 bases, there was a span of 13 bases. The CDR3, as DNA: TGTGCCAGCGGATTCTCCGGTGACACTGAAGCTTTCTTT. This sequence encodes CASGFSGDTEAFF.

This CDR3 is CASSLMGGGGYTF. Here the CDR3 DNA reads TGTGCCAGCAGCTTAATGGGGGGCGGAGGCTACACCTTC. This chain links TRBV7-3 with TRBJ1-2; D perhaps matches TRBD1 (6 bases). The CDR3 runs 13 residues. Germline V CDR1 and CDR2: SGHTA, FQGTGA. Deletions cut 1 base from V and 8 bases from J, with 11 bases between.

V is TRBV19 and J is TRBJ1-2; possibly TRBD1 for D (6 bases). Deletions cut 3 bases from V and 12 bases from J, with 29 bases between. The CDR3 extends over 17 amino acids. CDR1 is LNHDA and CDR2 is SQIVND in the germline V gene (reference sequence). The CDR3 region is CASSMVWWTAALEGNTF. The CDR3 DNA follows: TGTGCCAGTAGTATGGTTTGGTGGACAGCCGCTCTCGAGGGGAACACCTTC.

The CDR3 coding sequence is TGTGCCAGCAGCAAATCTGGGGGGATTACTGAAGCTTTCTTT. It yields the protein CASSKSGGITEAFF. The chain has TRBV21-1 and TRBJ1-1. TRBV21-1 is annotated as a pseudogene. The CDR3 has 14 residues.